The sequence of this T cell receptor beta chain was determined in a study of blood T cells in healthy people across ages. General study results and limits: Across samples, TCR beta diversity tracked strongly with naive T cell percentage.

The table lists this clonotype with a few counts. Its antigen is still unknown. A second PCR, run for about 6 to 12 cycles, used a sample-barcoded 5' primer plus a J-beta primer mix. TCRdb reprocessed the 5' RACE reads via MiXCR and lists one record per CDR3 protein. The sample has hundreds of thousands of distinct CDR3 sequences; approximately 22% are singletons. This CDR3 region has 13 residues. Trimming cost V 11 bases and J 5 bases, with 16 bases left between them. Isolated per sample were at least 7 million PBMCs. Sequenced input: blood. The chain recombines TRBV12-3 or TRBV12-4 with TRBJ1-5; D gene ambiguous. The sequence was obtained from an older man in good health. In DNA form, the CDR3 reads TGTGCCTCAAAGAGGGCAGACTATCAGCCCCAGCATTTT. Residues: CASKRADYQPQHF.